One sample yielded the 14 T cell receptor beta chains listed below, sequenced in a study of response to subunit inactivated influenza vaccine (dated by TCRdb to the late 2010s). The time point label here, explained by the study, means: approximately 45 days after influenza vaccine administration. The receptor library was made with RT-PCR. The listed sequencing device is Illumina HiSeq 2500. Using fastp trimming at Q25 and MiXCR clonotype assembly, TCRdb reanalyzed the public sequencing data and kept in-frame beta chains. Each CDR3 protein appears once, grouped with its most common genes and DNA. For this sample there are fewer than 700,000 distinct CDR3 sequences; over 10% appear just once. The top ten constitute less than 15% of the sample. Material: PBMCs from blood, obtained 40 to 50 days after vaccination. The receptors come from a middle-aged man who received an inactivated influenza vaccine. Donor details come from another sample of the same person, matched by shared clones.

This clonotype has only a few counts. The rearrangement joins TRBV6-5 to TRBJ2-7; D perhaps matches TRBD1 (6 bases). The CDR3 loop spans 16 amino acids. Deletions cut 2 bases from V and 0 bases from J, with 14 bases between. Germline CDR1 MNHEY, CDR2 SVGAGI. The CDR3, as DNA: TGTGCCAGCAGTTACCGGAGACAGGAAAACTCCTACGAGCAGTACTTC. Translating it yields CASSYRRQENSYEQYF.

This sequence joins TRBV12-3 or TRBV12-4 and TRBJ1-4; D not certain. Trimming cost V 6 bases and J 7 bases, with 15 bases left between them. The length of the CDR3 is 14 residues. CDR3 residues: CASSPTRTGEKLFF. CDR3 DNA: TGTGCCAGCAGCCCAACACGGACTGGTGAAAAACTGTTTTTT.

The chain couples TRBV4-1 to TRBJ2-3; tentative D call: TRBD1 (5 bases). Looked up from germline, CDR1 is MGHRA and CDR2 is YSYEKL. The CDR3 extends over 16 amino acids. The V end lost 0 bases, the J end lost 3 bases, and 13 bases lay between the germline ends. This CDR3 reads CASSQEVQGRTDTQYF. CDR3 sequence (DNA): TGCGCCAGCAGCCAAGAGGTCCAGGGTAGGACAGATACGCAGTATTTT.

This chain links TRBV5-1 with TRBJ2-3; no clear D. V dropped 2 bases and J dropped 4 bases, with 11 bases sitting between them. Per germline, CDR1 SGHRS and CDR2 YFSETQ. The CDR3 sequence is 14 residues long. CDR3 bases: TGCGCCAGCAGCTTAAGGTCAGACGCAGATACGCAGTATTTT. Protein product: CASSLRSDADTQYF.

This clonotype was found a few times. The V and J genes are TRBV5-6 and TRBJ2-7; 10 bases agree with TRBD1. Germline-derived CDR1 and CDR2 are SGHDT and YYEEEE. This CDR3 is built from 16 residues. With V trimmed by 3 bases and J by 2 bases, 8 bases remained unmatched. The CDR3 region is CASSWTGTGVPYEQYF. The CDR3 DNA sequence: TGTGCCAGCAGCTGGACCGGGACAGGGGTCCCCTACGAGCAGTACTTC.

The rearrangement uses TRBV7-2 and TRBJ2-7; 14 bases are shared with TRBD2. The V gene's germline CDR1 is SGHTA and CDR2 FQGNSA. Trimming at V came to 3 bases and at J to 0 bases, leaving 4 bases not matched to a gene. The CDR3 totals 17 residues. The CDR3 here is CASSFRTSGGFSYEQYF. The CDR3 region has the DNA TGTGCCAGCAGCTTTCGGACTAGCGGGGGGTTCTCCTACGAGCAGTACTTC.

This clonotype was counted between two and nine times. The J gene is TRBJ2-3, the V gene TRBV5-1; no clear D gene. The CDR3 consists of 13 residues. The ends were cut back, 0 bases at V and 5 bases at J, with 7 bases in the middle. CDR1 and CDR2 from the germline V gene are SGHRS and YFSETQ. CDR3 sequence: CASSLGYRDTQYF. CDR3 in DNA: TGCGCCAGCAGCTTGGGATATCGAGATACGCAGTATTTT.

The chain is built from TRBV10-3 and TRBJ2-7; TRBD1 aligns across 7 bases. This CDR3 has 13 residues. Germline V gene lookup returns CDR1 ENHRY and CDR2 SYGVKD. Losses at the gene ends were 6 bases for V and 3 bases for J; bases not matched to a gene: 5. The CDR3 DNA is TGTGCCATCAGAGGGACAGCATACTACGAGCAGTACTTC. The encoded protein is CAIRGTAYYEQYF.

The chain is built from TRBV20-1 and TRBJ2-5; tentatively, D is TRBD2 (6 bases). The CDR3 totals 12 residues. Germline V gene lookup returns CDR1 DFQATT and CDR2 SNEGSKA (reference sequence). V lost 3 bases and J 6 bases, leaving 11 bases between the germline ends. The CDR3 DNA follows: TGCAGTGCTAGCGGGAGAGCAAAGACCCAGTACTTC. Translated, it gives CSASGRAKTQYF.

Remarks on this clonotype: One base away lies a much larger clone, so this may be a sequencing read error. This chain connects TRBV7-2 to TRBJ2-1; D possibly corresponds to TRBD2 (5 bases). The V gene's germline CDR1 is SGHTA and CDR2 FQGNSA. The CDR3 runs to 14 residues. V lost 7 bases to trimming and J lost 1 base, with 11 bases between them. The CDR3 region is CASKRGESYNEQFF. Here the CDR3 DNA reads TGTGCCAGCAAACGGGGTGAGTCCTACAATGAGCAGTTCTTC.

CDR3 nucleotides: TGCTCCGGACTAGACGTCACCGGGGAGCTGTTTTTT. Translating gives CSGLDVTGELFF. The chain has TRBV20-1 and TRBJ2-2, with 7 bases lining up with TRBD2. The CDR3 runs to 12 residues. CDR1 is DFQATT, CDR2 SNEGSKA, per germline (reference sequence).

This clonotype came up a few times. The CDR3 sequence is CASSPLPIAGGQDTQYF. For the CDR3, the DNA is TGTGCCAGCTCACCACTACCGATAGCGGGAGGTCAAGATACGCAGTATTTT. The gene calls are TRBV18 and TRBJ2-3, with TRBD2 matching 10 bases. The junction had 9 bases not matched to a gene; V was cut back by 1 base and J by 5 bases. The germline V gene has CDR1 KGHSH and CDR2 LQKENI. CDR3 size: 17 residues.

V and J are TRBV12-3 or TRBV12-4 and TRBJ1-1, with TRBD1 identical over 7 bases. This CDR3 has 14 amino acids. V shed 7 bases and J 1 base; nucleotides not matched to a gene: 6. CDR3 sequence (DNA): TGTGCCAGCAAGGGACAGCCCTGGAACACTGAAGCTTTCTTT. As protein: CASKGQPWNTEAFF.

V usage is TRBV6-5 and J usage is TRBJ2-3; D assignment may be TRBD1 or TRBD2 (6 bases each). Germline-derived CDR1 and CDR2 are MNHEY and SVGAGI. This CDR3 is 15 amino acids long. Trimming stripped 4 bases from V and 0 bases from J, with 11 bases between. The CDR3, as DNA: TGTGCCAGCAGTTCCCGGGGGCGTAGCACAGATACGCAGTATTTT. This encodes CASSSRGRSTDTQYF.